A single sample is the source of the 23 T cell receptor beta chains below, sequenced in a study of metastatic and nonmetastatic thyroid tumors. All patients reached thyroid surgery having received no treatment beforehand. With MiXCR, TCRdb called clones anew from the PCR reads. This sample yields tens of thousands of clones, of which 30% to 40% are seen a single time; 16% belongs to the top ten. Sample: tumor tissue. The origin of the receptors is a female donor with papillary thyroid cancer or a benign thyroid nodule (not recorded which). Some clones in this sample may be carry-over from other donors' samples.

The chain employs TRBV28 and TRBJ1-2; 8 bases match TRBD1. V gave up 7 bases and J gave up 8 bases; unmatched junction bases: 15. CDR1 is MDHEN, CDR2 SYDVKM, per germline. The CDR3 is 15 residues long. The CDR3 is CASTISEQGAKGYTF. CDR3 sequence (DNA): TGTGCCAGCACCATATCCGAGCAGGGGGCGAAGGGCTACACCTTC.

The chain uses TRBV9 and TRBJ2-5, with D unresolved. The CDR3 is made up of 13 amino acids. Germline V gene lookup returns CDR1 SGDLS and CDR2 YYNGEE. V lost 1 base and J lost 5, with 9 bases in between. The CDR3 reads CASSVQVGETQYF. CDR3 in DNA: TGTGCCAGCAGCGTACAAGTCGGGGAGACCCAGTACTTC.

This clone was counted a few times. The rearrangement joins TRBV6-1 to TRBJ1-2; 12 bases align to TRBD1. The CDR3 runs to 15 residues. J gave up 4 bases and V 5 bases, and 5 bases lay outside the gene matches. Germline CDR1 MNHNS, CDR2 SASEGT. In DNA, the CDR3 is TGTGCCAGCAGTTCCGGGACAGGGGGCAGCTATGGCTACACCTTC. Its translation: CASSSGTGGSYGYTF.

In nucleotides, the CDR3 is TGTGCCAGCAGTTACAACGTGGTGGTCCGGACAGATACGCAGTATTTT. Its protein is CASSYNVVVRTDTQYF. The chain employs TRBV6-2 or TRBV6-3 and TRBJ2-3; D is ambiguous. V gave up 2 bases and J gave up 3 bases, with 15 bases separating them. Per germline, CDR1 MNHEY and CDR2 SVGEGT. This CDR3 contains 16 residues.

The chain couples TRBV20-1 to TRBJ2-1, with 7 bases matching TRBD2. V lost 3 bases to trimming and J lost 5 bases; unmatched junction nucleotides: 13. CDR1 is DFQATT and CDR2 is SNEGSKA in the germline V gene (reference sequence). The CDR3 is 16 residues long. CDR3 loop: CSARLVAGDLNNEQFF. DNA for the CDR3: TGCAGTGCTAGGTTGGTGGCGGGAGATTTGAACAATGAGCAGTTCTTC.

This chain links TRBV20-1 with TRBJ2-7; D is unclear. The CDR3 spans 13 residues. Germline V gives CDR1 DFQATT, CDR2 SNEGSKA (reference sequence). Trimming took 3 bases from V and 3 from J, leaving 12 bases between them. CDR3 in DNA: TGCAGTGCTAGGTTTTTCGGCAACTACGAGCAGTACTTC. Encoded protein: CSARFFGNYEQYF.

The sample holds a few counts of this clone. The rearrangement links TRBV6-1 to TRBJ1-3; 12 bases map to TRBD1. The germline V gene encodes CDR1 MNHNS and CDR2 SASEGT. The CDR3 has 17 amino acids. Trimming at V came to 2 bases and at J to 4 bases, leaving 6 bases not matched to a gene. This CDR3 is CASSETGQGAFGNTIYF. The CDR3, as DNA: TGTGCCAGCAGTGAAACGGGACAGGGGGCTTTCGGAAACACCATATATTTT.

This rearrangement joins TRBV6-1 to TRBJ1-1; no clear D. This CDR3 region has 15 residues. Trimming left V 1 base short and J 4 bases short, with 13 bases between. The germline CDR1 and CDR2 sequences are MNHNS and SASEGT. CDR3 region: CASSEDKGWTTEAFF. The CDR3 DNA is TGTGCCAGCAGTGAAGATAAGGGATGGACCACTGAAGCTTTCTTT.

This clone came up a few times. This CDR3 reads CASSSSARPNEQFF. The CDR3 DNA reads as TGCGCCAGCAGTAGTAGCGCCCGTCCCAATGAGCAGTTCTTC. The rearrangement uses TRBV10-1 and TRBJ2-1; D is perhaps TRBD2 (5 bases). The V end was cut by 5 bases, the J end by 6 bases, with 14 bases between. CDR3 length: 14 residues. The germline CDR1 and CDR2 sequences are WNHNN and SYGVQD (reference sequence).

This clone came up a few times. This rearrangement joins TRBV27 to TRBJ2-1; D gene ambiguous. Germline V CDR1 and CDR2: MNHEY, SMNVEV (reference sequence). V lost 7 bases, J lost 2 bases, and 15 bases lay in between. This CDR3 is 15 amino acids long. CDR3 nucleotides: TGTGCCAGCAACTTAGCTTATGGACCCTACAATGAGCAGTTCTTC. Translation gives CASNLAYGPYNEQFF.

The chain joins TRBV20-1 to TRBJ2-3; the D is unclear. Per germline, CDR1 DFQATT and CDR2 SNEGSKA (reference sequence). The CDR3 is 13 amino acids. V was clipped by 7 bases and J by 0 bases, with 11 bases between them. In DNA, the CDR3 is TGCAGTGGTCAGTTCGCTAGCACAGATACGCAGTATTTT. Protein sequence: CSGQFASTDTQYF.

V and J are TRBV19 and TRBJ2-2; D gene ambiguous. Looked up from germline, CDR1 is LNHDA and CDR2 is SQIVND (reference sequence). V was shortened by 8 bases and J by 1 base, with 11 bases between the two germline ends. CDR3 length: 14 amino acids. The CDR3 coding sequence is TGTGCCAGTTCTGGAACCCTGAACACCGGGGAGCTGTTTTTT. This encodes CASSGTLNTGELFF.

This clone was counted a few times. The chain links TRBV6-1 to TRBJ2-3; D is undetermined. This CDR3 is built from 14 residues. Germline-derived CDR1 and CDR2 are MNHNS and SASEGT. The ends were cut back, 6 bases at V and 0 bases at J, with 10 bases in the middle. The DNA of the CDR3 is TGTGCCAGCAGGCAAGCCCGAAGCACAGATACGCAGTATTTT. Protein product: CASRQARSTDTQYF.

This clone has just a few counts. The J gene is TRBJ1-2, the V gene TRBV25-1; TRBD1 might be the D (5 bases). Germline V gives CDR1 MGHDK, CDR2 SYGVNS. The CDR3 consists of 14 residues. Trimming pared 2 bases from V and 8 bases from J, leaving 15 bases between. The CDR3 here is CASSEGTQRYGYTF. As DNA, the CDR3 is TGTGCCAGCAGTGAAGGGACCCAGAGATACGGCTACACCTTC.

This clone showed up just a few times. This chain joins TRBV12-3 or TRBV12-4 and TRBJ2-7; the D gene could be TRBD1 or TRBD2 (5 bases each). The CDR3 has 11 residues. Trimming cost V 6 bases and J 5 bases, with 8 bases left between them. The DNA for the CDR3 is TGTGCCAGCAGGGGGGTTGACGAGCAGTACTTC. Amino acids: CASRGVDEQYF.

This clone was detected a few times. This rearrangement joins TRBV28 to TRBJ1-2; the D gene is possibly TRBD1 (6 bases). The V gene lost 3 bases and the J gene lost 4 bases, with 9 bases spanning the gap. Germline V CDR1 and CDR2: MDHEN, SYDVKM. The CDR3 sequence is 13 residues long. The chain's CDR3 is CASSFLGAYGYTF. Written as DNA, the CDR3 is TGTGCCAGCAGTTTTTTGGGGGCCTATGGCTACACCTTC.

This rearrangement joins TRBV5-1 to TRBJ1-2; possibly TRBD1 for D (6 bases). This CDR3 has 14 residues. Germline V gene sequence: CDR1 SGHRS, CDR2 YFSETQ. Deletions cut 1 base from V and 8 bases from J, with 15 bases between. In DNA, the CDR3 is TGCGCCAGCAGCTTGTATATGGGGGCGGACGGCTACACCTTC. Encoded protein: CASSLYMGADGYTF. Using reference TRBV5-1 and TRBJ1-2 for the parts outside the CDR3, the full variable domain is KAGVTQTPRYLIKTRGQQVTLSCSPISGHRSVSWYQQTPGQGLQFLFEYFSETQRNKGNFPGRFSGRQFSNSRSEMNVSTLELGDSALYLCASSLYMGADGYTFGSGTRLTVV.

This clone showed up many times. V is TRBV6-1 and J is TRBJ1-2; D uncertain. The CDR3 contains 12 residues. V was cut by 5 bases and J by 5 bases, with 9 bases left in between. Germline V gene sequence: CDR1 MNHNS, CDR2 SASEGT. The CDR3 here is CASSRRAYGYTF. For the CDR3, the DNA is TGTGCCAGCAGTCGGAGGGCGTATGGCTACACCTTC.

This chain joins TRBV7-6 and TRBJ2-5, with D perhaps given as TRBD1 or TRBD2 (5 bases each). Trimming removed 1 base from V and 2 bases from J, with 8 bases in between. CDR1 is SGHVS, CDR2 FNYEAQ, per germline. This CDR3 comprises 14 residues. CDR3 in DNA: TGTGCCAGCAGCTTAGGGGGGTGGCAAGAGACCCAGTACTTC. This encodes CASSLGGWQETQYF.

For this clone: A much larger clone lies one base from this, so it may be a read error. V gene TRBV6-1 combines with J gene TRBJ2-1; D is possibly TRBD1 (5 bases). V shed 3 bases and J shed 13 bases, with 13 bases lying between them. CDR3 length: 12 residues. Germline CDR1 reads MNHNS; CDR2 reads SASEGT. DNA of the CDR3: TGTGCCAGCAGTGACTCCAGGGTTCATCAGTTCTTC. Encoded protein: CASSDSRVHQFF.

This clone appeared a few times. The genes are TRBV6-2 or TRBV6-3 and TRBJ2-7; D gene uncertain. The CDR3 runs 13 residues. From germline, CDR1 is MNHEY and CDR2 SVGEGT. V gave up 8 bases and J gave up 1 base, with 12 bases separating them. This chain's CDR3 is CASLLAGSYEQYF. In DNA form, the CDR3 reads TGTGCCAGCCTCCTGGCAGGTTCCTACGAGCAGTACTTC.

This clone was seen a handful of times. V and J are TRBV12-3 or TRBV12-4 and TRBJ1-6; D may be TRBD1 (6 bases). The CDR3 is 15 residues long. Trimming took off 4 bases at V and 5 bases at J, with 12 bases between the two ends. CDR3 DNA sequence: TGTGCCAGCAGTTGGGGGCCGATCAATAATTCACCCCTCCACTTT. Translating gives CASSWGPINNSPLHF.

This clone was detected many times. The chain couples TRBV27 to TRBJ2-7; 8 nucleotides line up with TRBD2. The CDR3 has 13 residues. The germline gives CDR1 MNHEY, CDR2 SMNVEV (reference sequence). Trimming removed 8 bases from V and 7 bases from J; junction bases left unmatched: 10. CDR3 coding DNA: TGTGCCAGCTACACGGCACGGGAGGGGGAGCAGTACTTC. This codes for CASYTAREGEQYF.